A selection of T cell receptor beta chains follows, all from one sample in a study of blood T cell repertoires in COVID-19. Sequencing used immunoSEQ multiplex PCR; TCRdb keeps in-frame clones, though not all of them. This table holds tens of thousands of clones, approximately 84% found once. Sequenced: peripheral blood. The source is a human donor in a cohort sampled during active COVID-19. CDR3s include the opening cysteine and the closing phenylalanine or tryptophan. Only part of the rows carry a size: once, few, many, or a class if the clone is expanded.

many,TRBV20-1,CSASLLVWQFF
-,TRBV7-9,CASSLGTQVGSADTQYF
few,TRBV5-4,CASSLFSAYNEKLFF
once,TRBV5-8,CASRQVTRQQFF
-,TRBV19,CASSILTDAGASDTQYF
-,TRBV6-1,CASRDRGPNIQYF
-,TRBV5-1,CASSTGGRKNVGWWYEQFF
-,TRBV4-1,CASSLRFGTGEKLFF
once,TRBV3-1/TRBV3-2,CASSQDRGGLYNEQFF
-,TRBV5-5,CASSLEYRSSYNSPLHF
-,TRBV4-2,CASSQVPSGTDTQYF
-,TRBV6-6,CASSRRDRGAYEQYF
-,TRBV5-1,CASSLKASGGLTIADTQYF
-,TRBV5-1,CASSLMTAGGTDTQYF
-,TRBV12-3/TRBV12-4,CASSYRDNYGYTF
-,TRBV7-3,CASSLIPTGRDEQYF
-,TRBV11-3,CASSLGTGSYEQYF
-,TRBV30,CAWSVPEEIGGRKPQHF
-,TRBV5-1,CASSLVGGVEQYF
-,TRBV5-8,CASSLAVRRATYEQYF
-,TRBV13,CASSLTGEGDETQYF
-,TRBV9,CASSPDRGQGYTF
-,TRBV4-1,CASSQDRLTRGPRYEQYF
-,TRBV7-8,CASSLTGQGYGGYTF
-,TRBV5-5,CASTLRWQGSSYNSPLHF
-,TRBV3-1/TRBV3-2,CASSRGLAGGLPYEQYF
-,TRBV11-2,CASSSYNRGRRYGYTF
-,TRBV6-5,CASSPRRGNTGELFF
-,TRBV18,CASSPGQGSPLHF
-,TRBV28,CASSFTQGAQYF
-,TRBV7-8,CASSSGTGWKGDTQYF
-,TRBV7-2,CASSLFLAGGHFKPNEQFF
-,TRBV6-5,CASSSLDRGQYGYTF
-,TRBV6-5,CASSPPGSGGRGYTF
-,TRBV4-3,CASSQDLDRGYEQYF
-,TRBV5-8,CASSPTGTLRKLFF
-,TRBV5-1,CASSPFGYEQYF
-,TRBV6-4,CASSDSETSGYNEQFF
once,TRBV6-6,CASSYSTASYEQYF
once,TRBV7-8,CAGGGANTGELFF
-,TRBV11-2,CASSLERLPGNTIYF
-,TRBV11-2,CASSSLGRQGRGEQYF
-,TRBV25-1,CASSESLSGELFF